The entry below describes one T cell receptor (beta chain). This clonotype showed up many times. Its cognate antigen has yet to be identified. No much larger clone exists at a distance of one base, and base qualities are not known. CDR3 length: 17 amino acids, cysteine to phenylalanine. This entry keeps only the CDR3 DNA: 51 bases, framed from base 1. CDR1 ENHRY and CDR2 SYGVKD were looked up in the germline V gene. Clipping removes 2 bases from V and 6 bases from J, with 11 as the unmatched junction base count. This sample was taken from a study of identical twins (dated by TCRdb to the mid-2010s). Notes on the research overall: To test whether fetal clonotypes persist, the study used deep sequencing on TCR alpha and beta repertoires from monozygotic twins, unrelated adults of various ages, and cord blood. Replicate twin experiments were performed at different times using different library preparation protocols to rule out contamination. Summary of the overall study and its limitations: Fewer insertions were carried by abundant cord blood beta clonotypes; a weaker similar trend was observed in young adult naive repertoires, while no such trend was observed in memory repertoires. Zero-insertion analyses could be partly confounded by invariant T cells such as MAIT and iNKT, although diverse VJ usage argued against such confounding for most clonotypes. Compared with coincidental sharing between unrelated individuals, out-of-frame TCR alpha sequences shared between twins had an excess of sequences with low generation probability. Because the same donors could not be followed over many years, conclusions were based on cross-sectional statistical analysis. Recombination models systematically underestimated out-of-frame TCR alpha sharing in monozygotic twins but agreed with sharing between unrelated individuals. The excess sharing between twins in beta out-of-frame sequences was weaker because fewer shared sequences reduced the signal-to-noise ratio.

Library preparation employed 5' RACE. These reads were obtained on an Illumina HiSeq 2000. Template switching introduced a universal primer binding site; the final cDNA contained a unique molecular identifier, enabling accurate counting of TCR cDNA molecules. Specific primers in the conserved constant-segment region were used to synthesize first-strand cDNA for TCR alpha and beta chains. Each cDNA library was double barcoded, with a SMART-Mk sample barcode plus Illumina barcodes, to control for contamination. TruSeq adapter sequences and Illumina sample barcodes were added in two successive PCR steps. Sequencing of the TCR alpha and beta cDNA libraries was done on the Illumina HiSeq platform using custom primers. Turning to the authors' computational methods: Raw reads were processed with MiGEC to extract unique molecular identifiers, and MiXCR was used to determine CDR3 positions. For each individual, recombination models were inferred using an EM algorithm with the repgenHMM and IGoR tools. The tcR package in R was used for shared clonotype analysis, with sharing normalized by the product of cloneset sizes. To study raw recombination free of thymic and clonal selection effects, out-of-frame nonproductive sequences were analyzed. TCRdb trimmed the raw reads at Q25, called clones with MiXCR and kept productive beta chains. Each CDR3 protein gets just one entry, which takes the most common genes and DNA from the rows behind it. The V and J calls and clone size come from TCRdb's table, not from the authors' own analysis. This sample has 700,000 or so distinct CDR3 sequences in its table, and approximately 9% of those were observed once. The ten largest clones represent around 0.98% of the sample.

Every donor in the study was a healthy Caucasian. Three pairs of female monozygotic twins, all aged about 18 to 29 years, made up the twin cohort. Peripheral blood mononuclear cells were the source from which RNA for the TCR libraries was isolated. Another study also made use of these data, one on yellow fever vaccine responses in identical twins. Per that second paper: According to the authors, the vaccine-induced T cell response in identical twins seemed to be partly convergent and partly specific to each individual. The study precisely tracked vaccine-responding T cell clones in identical twins.

This clonotype was obtained from a woman aged 18-29 years in good health. This sequence uses TRBV10-3 and TRBJ2-3; 10 central nucleotides agree with TRBD2. Sequencing was done on a sample of PBMCs. The CDR3 region: CAISEPGLASGPDTQYF. The bases read TGTGCCATCAGTGAGCCGGGACTAGCGTCGGGACCGGATACGCAGTATTTT.